This TCR beta chain was documented in a study of blood T cell repertoires in COVID-19. Overall study: Samples came from the United States, Italy and Spain, spanning acute and convalescent COVID-19.

The study drew participants aged about 18 to 95 years from some 25 US areas. Original analysis: Amplification of reference gene primers provided the estimated nucleated cell counts. Generated by immunoSEQ multiplex PCR, the TCRdb table keeps only in-frame clones and is missing some. That table furnishes V, J and clone size, whereas the DNA furnished D and trimming. The sample contains approximately 140,000 clones, around 87% of which appear only once. This CDR3 contains 15 residues. Germline V gene sequence: CDR1 SGHTA, CDR2 FQGNSA. V dropped 1 base and J dropped 6; count of bases not matched to a gene: 7.

Material for sequencing was PBMCs or T cells enriched from blood (not recorded which). The sequence was obtained from a woman aged 25 to 39 with acute COVID-19. This sequence joins TRBV7-2 and TRBJ2-7; 9 bases map to TRBD1. The CDR3 sequence is CASSLERDRAAEQYF. For the CDR3, the DNA is TGTGCCAGCAGCTTAGAGAGGGACAGGGCGGCCGAGCAGTACTTC.